The 9 T cell receptor beta chains in this list originate from one sample, sequenced in a study of read filtering for tumor transcriptome and immune sequencing. This library used around 400 ng RNA and molecular barcoded adaptors spanning alpha/delta and beta/gamma chains. TCRdb recomputed calls from the reads with MiXCR, one row per CDR3 protein. Of 75,000 to 95,000 distinct CDR3 sequences listed, 9% to 15% are singletons. The sequenced sample was a population of CD138-negative cells sorted from bone marrow. These receptors were taken from a donor aged 40 or over with multiple myeloma.

This clonotype was seen repeatedly, ten times or more. The V and J genes are TRBV7-9 and TRBJ2-7, with D possibly TRBD1 on 6 matching bases. CDR3 length equals 13 residues. Germline lookup yields CDR1 SEHNR and CDR2 FQNEAQ (reference sequence). With 10 bases removed from V and 7 bases from J, the gap between germline ends came to 20 bases. CDR3 residues: CATQDAGVGEQYF. In DNA form, the CDR3 reads TGTGCCACCCAAGACGCAGGGGTTGGGGAGCAGTACTTC.

This clonotype was detected a few times. A much larger clone lies one base from this, so it may be a read error. The rearrangement links TRBV18 to TRBJ2-1; D might be TRBD1 or TRBD2, each matching 7 bases. The V gene's germline CDR1 is KGHSH and CDR2 LQKENI. V was pared by 7 bases and J by 9 bases, with 19 bases between. The CDR3 runs to 14 residues. The CDR3 loop is CASLLLQGRGEQFF. As DNA, the CDR3 is TGTGCCAGCTTACTCCTACAGGGGAGGGGTGAGCAGTTCTTC.

CDR3 protein: CASSMQGRGEQYF. The CDR3 nucleotides read TGTGCCAGTAGTATGCAGGGAAGGGGCGAGCAGTACTTC. The V and J genes are TRBV19 and TRBJ2-7; D may be TRBD1 (5 bases). The CDR3 runs 13 residues. CDR1 is LNHDA and CDR2 is SQIVND in the germline V gene (reference sequence). V dropped 3 bases and J dropped 6 bases, with 12 bases sitting between them.

This clonotype has at least ten counts. The chain has TRBV27 and TRBJ1-2; D is perhaps TRBD1 (6 bases). The CDR3 covers 13 residues. Germline V CDR1 and CDR2: MNHEY, SMNVEV (reference sequence). The germline V and J ends were trimmed by 3 bases and 7 bases, with 12 bases remaining between them. The CDR3 here is CASSFKGVTGYTF. The CDR3 nucleotides are TGTGCCAGCAGTTTCAAGGGGGTTACTGGCTACACCTTC.

This clonotype was picked up many times. The genes are TRBV5-1 and TRBJ2-3, with 8 positions matching TRBD1. V gave up 3 bases and J gave up 4 bases; unmatched junction bases: 10. CDR3 length equals 16 residues. Germline V CDR1 and CDR2: SGHRS, YFSETQ. CDR3 in amino acids: CASSSSGQGGADTQYF. For the CDR3, the DNA is TGCGCCAGCAGCTCGTCAGGACAGGGCGGGGCAGATACGCAGTATTTT.

This clonotype came up many times. The V gene is TRBV5-1, the J gene TRBJ1-1, with 8 bases fitting TRBD1. Germline V gene sequence: CDR1 SGHRS, CDR2 YFSETQ. With V trimmed by 1 base and J by 3 bases, 2 bases remained unmatched. There are 14 residues in the CDR3. The CDR3 loop is CASSLTGGDTEAFF. In DNA, the CDR3 is TGCGCCAGCAGCTTGACAGGGGGAGACACTGAAGCTTTCTTT.

This clonotype was detected ten times or more. The rearrangement joins TRBV28 to TRBJ1-5; possibly TRBD1 for D (5 bases). V lost 7 bases and J lost 2, with 12 bases in between. This CDR3 spans 14 amino acids. Per germline, CDR1 MDHEN and CDR2 SYDVKM. CDR3 in DNA: TGTGCCAGCAACCCGGGGGGAGGCAATCAGCCCCAGCATTTT. Translation gives CASNPGGGNQPQHF.

Many counts were recorded for this clonotype. The J gene is TRBJ2-1, the V gene TRBV2; 10 nucleotides match TRBD2. The CDR3 has 14 amino acids. Looked up from germline, CDR1 is SNHLY and CDR2 is FYNNEI. The junction had 12 bases not matched to a gene; V was cut back by 7 bases and J by 12 bases. In nucleotides, the CDR3 is TGTGCCAGCATCCCGGGACTAGCGCCAAAGGTGCAGTTCTTC. Protein product: CASIPGLAPKVQFF.

The CDR3 DNA follows: TGTGCCAGCAGCCCCCGGGACCGCGCGGATACGCAGTATTTT. It specifies CASSPRDRADTQYF. This rearrangement joins TRBV6-2 or TRBV6-3 to TRBJ2-3; D may match TRBD1 or TRBD2 (5 bases each). The germline V gene encodes CDR1 MNHEY and CDR2 SVGEGT. V lost 6 bases, J lost 6 bases, and 16 bases lay in between. The CDR3 contains 14 residues.